The 25 T cell receptor beta chains given below trace back to one sample, sequenced in a study of identical twins. TCRdb reprocessed the 5' RACE reads with MiXCR, giving one entry per CDR3 protein. Of under 900,000 distinct CDR3 sequences in the sample, 15% to 20% were seen once. The sample also formed part of further work on T cells expressing NK-cell markers.

Sequenced input: PBMCs. Receptors were obtained from a woman aged 18-29 years in good health.

This chain uses TRBV15 with TRBJ2-4; 7 bases align to TRBD1. The length of the CDR3 is 15 residues. Germline V gene data show CDR1 as LNHNV and CDR2 as YYDKDF (reference sequence). The junction had 9 bases not matched to a gene; V was cut back by 6 bases and J by 4 bases. The CDR3 region has the DNA TGTGCCACCAGGGCCACAGGGGAAGCTAAAAACATTCAGTACTTC. Its protein product is CATRATGEAKNIQYF.

The chain has TRBV20-1 and TRBJ1-5, with a tentative D call TRBD1 (6 bases). The CDR3 runs 14 residues. CDR1 and CDR2 (germline): DFQATT, SNEGSKA (reference sequence). V was pared by 5 bases and J by 3 bases, with 14 bases between. The CDR3 loop is CSAGRGGDNQPQHF. Here the CDR3 DNA reads TGCAGTGCTGGAAGAGGGGGGGACAATCAGCCCCAGCATTTT.

This clonotype has only a few counts. V gene TRBV20-1 combines with J gene TRBJ2-3; D gene ambiguous. Per the germline V gene, CDR1 is DFQATT and CDR2 is SNEGSKA (reference sequence). CDR3 length: 11 amino acids. Trimming pared 1 base from V and 13 bases from J, leaving 12 bases between. The chain's CDR3 is CSARVGPLEYF. The CDR3 coding sequence is TGCAGTGCTAGAGTCGGGCCCTTAGAGTATTTT.

This clonotype came up a few times. The chain is built from TRBV24-1 and TRBJ2-3, with 8 bases that match TRBD2. CDR1 and CDR2 from the germline V gene are KGHDR and SFDVKD. Trimming cost V 12 bases and J 5 bases; bases outside gene matches: 9. The CDR3 has 13 residues. CDR3 residues: CAVAGTRVDTQYF. Written as DNA, the CDR3 is TGTGCCGTGGCCGGGACTAGGGTAGATACGCAGTATTTT.

J is TRBJ2-3 and V is TRBV14; D might be TRBD2 (5 bases). V was cut by 3 bases and J by 8 bases, with 9 bases left in between. Looked up from germline, CDR1 is SGHDN and CDR2 is FVKESK. CDR3 length: 12 residues. The CDR3 DNA is TGTGCCAGCAGCCACGGACTGTCTACGCAGTATTTT. Translated, it gives CASSHGLSTQYF.

The genes are TRBV5-1 and TRBJ1-6, with D tentatively TRBD1 (5 bases). Germline assignment: CDR1 SGHRS and CDR2 YFSETQ. This CDR3 is 14 amino acids long. The V and J ends lost 4 bases and 5 bases respectively, with 10 bases between them. In nucleotides, the CDR3 is TGCGCCAGCAGCCAGCGGGGGGATAATTCACCCCTCCACTTT. It is translated as CASSQRGDNSPLHF.

This clonotype has just a few counts. The rearrangement uses TRBV6-2 or TRBV6-3 and TRBJ1-5, with 9 bases identical to TRBD1. V trimming: 6 bases; J trimming: 3 bases; junction bases outside the gene matches: 9. The CDR3 loop spans 16 amino acids. Germline V lookup: CDR1 MNHEY, CDR2 SVGEGT. The CDR3 DNA is TGTGCCAGCAGCCATCCCGGGACAGGGACCAATCAGCCCCAGCATTTT. As protein: CASSHPGTGTNQPQHF.

This clonotype was seen only a few times. This sequence joins TRBV4-2 and TRBJ2-1; D may be TRBD2 (6 bases). The CDR3 has 17 amino acids. Per the germline V gene, CDR1 is LGHNA and CDR2 is YNFKEQ. Trimming took off 0 bases at V and 2 bases at J, with 14 bases between the two ends. The CDR3 region has the DNA TGTGCCAGCAGCCAAGAAGTGGTAGCGGCCGCCTACAATGAGCAGTTCTTC. Residues: CASSQEVVAAAYNEQFF.

The table lists this clonotype with a few counts. The chain has TRBV6-5 and TRBJ1-2, with TRBD1 as a possible D gene (5 bases). V lost 6 bases and J lost 0, with 14 bases in between. The CDR3 contains 15 residues. CDR1 is MNHEY and CDR2 is SVGAGI in the germline V gene. The CDR3 DNA reads as TGTGCCAGCAGCTCCGAGGGGTCCGCTAACTATGGCTACACCTTC. It encodes CASSSEGSANYGYTF.

The chain recombines TRBV18 with TRBJ2-3, with 8 bases aligning to TRBD2. The ends lost 0 bases at V and 0 bases at J; junction bases unmatched: 2. This CDR3 has 16 residues. Germline-derived CDR1 and CDR2 are KGHSH and LQKENI. The CDR3 reads CASSPPGLESTDTQYF. In DNA form, the CDR3 reads TGTGCCAGCTCACCACCGGGACTAGAGAGCACAGATACGCAGTATTTT.

To note about this clonotype: Sequence at one end of the junction differs from germline and may be a read error. The V call is TRBV7-2, the J call TRBJ2-4, with no clear D. This CDR3 is built from 15 residues. Germline values: CDR1 SGHTA, CDR2 FQGNSA. The CDR3 here is CASSPVMGGVNFQYF. CDR3 sequence (DNA): TGTGCCAGCAGCCCCGTAATGGGCGGAGTAAACTTTCAGTACTTC.

The chain links TRBV20-1 to TRBJ1-2, with a tentative D call TRBD1 (6 bases). CDR1 is DFQATT and CDR2 is SNEGSKA in the germline V gene (reference sequence). The CDR3 has 14 amino acids. The ends were cut back, 1 base at V and 8 bases at J, with 17 bases in the middle. The CDR3 spells CSARASGDRKGYTF. As DNA, the CDR3 is TGCAGTGCTAGAGCTTCAGGGGATCGAAAAGGCTACACCTTC.

There are a few counts of this clonotype. The chain has TRBV7-2 and TRBJ1-2; TRBD1 aligns across 7 bases. V was pared by 0 bases and J by 4 bases, with 5 bases of the junction left unmatched. The length of the CDR3 is 15 residues. Germline V gives CDR1 SGHTA, CDR2 FQGNSA. The CDR3 DNA sequence: TGTGCCAGCAGCTTAGCGTCAGGGGGTCTCTATGGCTACACCTTC. Translating it yields CASSLASGGLYGYTF.

Of note for this clonotype: A read error is possible here, since a much larger clone lies one base away. The chain has TRBV5-8 and TRBJ2-5; tentatively, D is TRBD2 (5 bases). The CDR3 has 15 amino acids. Germline V CDR1 and CDR2: SGHTS, YDEGEE. The CDR3 nucleotides are TGTGCCAGCAGCTCGGGGTATTATGGGCAAGAGACCCTGTACTTC. Amino acid sequence: CASSSGYYGQETLYF. The full variable domain, in which reference TRBV5-8 and TRBJ2-5 provide the parts outside the CDR3, is EAGVTQSPTHLIKTRGQQATLRCSPISGHTSVYWYQQALGLGLQFLLWYDEGEERNRGNFPPRFSGRQFPNYSSELNVNALELEDSALYLCASSSGYYGQETLYFGPGTRLLVL.

This clonotype was found a few times. V is TRBV20-1 and J is TRBJ1-1; D is uncertain. The CDR3 loop spans 13 amino acids. Trimming shortened V by 3 bases and J by 2 bases, and 10 bases separated the two germline ends. In germline, CDR1 is DFQATT, CDR2 SNEGSKA (reference sequence). In nucleotides, the CDR3 is TGCAGTGCTAGTTGGGCGGGCAACACTGAAGCTTTCTTT. It specifies CSASWAGNTEAFF.

This clonotype has only one observation. The DNA for the CDR3 is TGTGCCATCAGTTTAGTCTTGGGTTCTAGCGGGGGCCCAGATACGCAGTATTTT. It specifies CAISLVLGSSGGPDTQYF. The V and J genes are TRBV3-1 and TRBJ2-3, with 10 bases lining up with TRBD2. The V gene's germline CDR1 is LGHDT and CDR2 YNNKEL (reference sequence). The ends lost 10 bases at V and 4 bases at J; junction bases unmatched: 20. The CDR3 extends over 18 amino acids.

The chain is built from TRBV20-1 and TRBJ2-1; the D gene is possibly TRBD1 (6 bases). V lost 6 bases, J lost 5 bases, and 17 bases lay in between. The CDR3 totals 14 residues. CDR1 is DFQATT, CDR2 SNEGSKA, per germline (reference sequence). The CDR3: CSATSGTINNEQFF. The CDR3 nucleotides read TGCAGTGCAACGTCCGGGACAATCAACAATGAGCAGTTCTTC.

J is TRBJ2-2 and V is TRBV12-3 or TRBV12-4; D uncertain. This CDR3 comprises 12 residues. V lost 6 bases to trimming and J lost 12 bases, with 14 bases between them. CDR3 sequence reads: CASSHGLVKLFF. The CDR3 DNA follows: TGTGCCAGCAGCCACGGCCTAGTAAAGCTGTTTTTT.

The V call is TRBV28, the J call TRBJ2-1, with a weak D call TRBD2 (7 bases). Germline CDR1 and CDR2: MDHEN and SYDVKM. CDR3 length: 13 residues. Trimming removed 8 bases at V and 7 bases at J, with 15 bases between. The CDR3 DNA sequence: TGTGCCAGCGAGGACAGCGGGGTTAATGAGCAGTTCTTC. Its translation: CASEDSGVNEQFF.

V is TRBV9 and J is TRBJ1-2; D may be TRBD1 (5 bases). Germline V gives CDR1 SGDLS, CDR2 YYNGEE. V was trimmed by 4 bases and J by 5 bases, leaving 21 bases between them. The CDR3 is 16 residues long. The CDR3 DNA reads as TGTGCCAGCAGCCCCAGAGGGGATCTTCTGAAGTATGGCTACACCTTC. The encoded protein is CASSPRGDLLKYGYTF.

This clonotype occurred a few times. The CDR3 DNA reads as TGTGCCATCAGTGGACCGTTCGGACAGAACCAATACGAGCAGTACTTC. Protein product: CAISGPFGQNQYEQYF. V and J are TRBV10-3 and TRBJ2-7; possibly TRBD1 for D (6 bases). The CDR3 covers 16 residues. V lost 4 bases and J lost 4, with 20 bases in between. Looked up from germline, CDR1 is ENHRY and CDR2 is SYGVKD.

This clonotype was seen more than once but under ten times. CDR3 residues: CASSRGLAVRSEQFF. DNA for the CDR3: TGCGCCAGCAGCAGAGGACTAGCGGTACGCTCGGAGCAGTTCTTC. The V gene is TRBV5-1, the J gene TRBJ2-1; 10 bases map to TRBD2. The CDR3 is 15 amino acids. V shed 4 bases, J shed 10 bases, and the junction held 11 bases outside the gene matches. The V gene's germline CDR1 is SGHRS and CDR2 YFSETQ.

This clonotype was observed a few times. The genes are TRBV12-3 or TRBV12-4 and TRBJ2-1; 7 nucleotides agree with TRBD2. CDR3 length equals 14 residues. V trimming: 5 bases; J trimming: 8 bases; junction bases outside the gene matches: 9. The CDR3 nucleotides read TGTGCCAGCAGTATGGGGGGGACTTCCGATGAGCAGTTCTTC. Translation: CASSMGGTSDEQFF.

The chain links TRBV20-1 to TRBJ2-1; 11 nucleotides align to TRBD2. J gave up 5 bases and V 0 bases, and 3 bases lay outside the gene matches. Per germline, CDR1 DFQATT and CDR2 SNEGSKA (reference sequence). The CDR3 contains 15 residues. The CDR3 is CSARDLAGGHNEQFF. CDR3 bases: TGCAGTGCTAGAGACCTAGCGGGGGGTCACAATGAGCAGTTCTTC.

J is TRBJ2-7 and V is TRBV7-9, with TRBD1 identical over 9 bases. CDR3 length: 15 residues. Germline V lookup: CDR1 SEHNR, CDR2 FQNEAQ (reference sequence). The V gene end was trimmed by 5 bases and the J gene end by 1 base; junction bases not matched to a gene: 6. CDR3 in amino acids: CASSKGTGRSYEQYF. CDR3 in DNA: TGTGCCAGCAGCAAAGGGACAGGGAGGTCCTACGAGCAGTACTTC.